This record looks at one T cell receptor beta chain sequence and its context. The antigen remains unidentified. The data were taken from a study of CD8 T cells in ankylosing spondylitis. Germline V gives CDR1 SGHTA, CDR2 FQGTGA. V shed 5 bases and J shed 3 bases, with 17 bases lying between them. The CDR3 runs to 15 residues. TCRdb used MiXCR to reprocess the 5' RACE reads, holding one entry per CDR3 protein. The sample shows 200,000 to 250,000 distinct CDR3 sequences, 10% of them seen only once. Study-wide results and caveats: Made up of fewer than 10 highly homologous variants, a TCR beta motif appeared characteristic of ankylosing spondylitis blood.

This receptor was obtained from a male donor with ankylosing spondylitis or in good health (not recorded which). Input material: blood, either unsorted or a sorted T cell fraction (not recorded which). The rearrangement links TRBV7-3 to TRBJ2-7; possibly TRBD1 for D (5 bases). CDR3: CASSTKGAEGYEQYF. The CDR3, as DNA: TGTGCCAGCAGCACTAAAGGGGCCGAAGGCTACGAGCAGTACTTC. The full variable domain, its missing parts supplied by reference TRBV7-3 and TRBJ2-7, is GAGVSQTPSNKVTEKGKYVELRCDPISGHTALYWYRQSLGQGPEFLIYFQGTGAADDSGLPNDRFFAVRPEGSVSTLKIQRTERGDSAVYLCASSTKGAEGYEQYFGPGTRLTVT.